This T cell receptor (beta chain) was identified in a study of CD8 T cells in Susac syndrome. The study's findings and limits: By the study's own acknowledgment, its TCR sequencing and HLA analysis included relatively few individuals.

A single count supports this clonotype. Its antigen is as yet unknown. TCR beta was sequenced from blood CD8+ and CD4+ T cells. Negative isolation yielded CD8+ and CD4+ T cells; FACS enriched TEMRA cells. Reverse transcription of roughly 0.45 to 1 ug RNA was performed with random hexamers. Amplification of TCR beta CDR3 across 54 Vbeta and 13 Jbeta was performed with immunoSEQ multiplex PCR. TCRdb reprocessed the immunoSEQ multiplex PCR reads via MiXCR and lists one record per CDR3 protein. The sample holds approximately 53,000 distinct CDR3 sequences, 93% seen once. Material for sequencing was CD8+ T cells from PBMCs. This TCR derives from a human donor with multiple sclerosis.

The CDR3 loop is CSAHEESNQPQHF. The CDR3, as DNA: TGCAGTGCCCATGAGGAGAGCAATCAGCCCCAGCATTTT. V gene TRBV20-1 combines with J gene TRBJ1-5; D remains ambiguous. The CDR3 has 13 amino acids. The ends were cut back, 6 bases at V and 1 base at J, with 10 bases in the middle. Germline V gene sequence: CDR1 DFQATT, CDR2 SNEGSKA (reference sequence).